The 31 T cell receptor beta chains reported below all come from one sample, sequenced in a study of blood T cell repertoires in COVID-19. Assay used: immunoSEQ multiplex PCR; TCRdb lists only in-frame clones, some missing. The sample records around 150,000 clones, approximately 84% being singletons. The sample was peripheral blood. Receptors originate from a woman aged 80 or over in a cohort sampled during active or convalescent COVID-19.

This rearrangement joins TRBV7-9 to TRBJ2-3, with D unresolved. V dropped 0 bases and J dropped 0 bases, with 7 bases sitting between them. Germline CDR1 SEHNR, CDR2 FQNEAQ (reference sequence). This CDR3 has 15 amino acids. DNA for the CDR3: TGTGCCAGCAGCTTAGCTAGTGCTAGCACAGATACGCAGTATTTT. Protein sequence: CASSLASASTDTQYF.

The rearrangement joins TRBV21-1 to TRBJ2-7; the table's D gene call, TRBD2, was not cross checked with the DNA. TRBV21-1 is tagged as a pseudogene. The CDR3 covers 16 residues. CDR3 in DNA: TGTGCCAGCAGCAAAGACGCCAGGGCGGGGTCCTACGAGCAGTACGTC. This encodes CASSKDARAGSYEQYV.

CDR3 residues: CASSYDRRYGYTF. As DNA, the CDR3 is TGTGCCAGCAGTTACGACAGGCGATATGGCTACACCTTC. The J gene is TRBJ1-2, the V gene TRBV6-5; a possible D gene is TRBD1 (6 bases). The germline V gene has CDR1 MNHEY and CDR2 SVGAGI. V lost 2 bases, J lost 5 bases, and 9 bases lay in between. The CDR3 contains 13 residues.

V usage is TRBV11-2 and J usage is TRBJ2-2, with 8 bases lining up with TRBD2. Germline CDR1 and CDR2: SGHAT and FQNNGV. The CDR3 is made up of 18 amino acids. V was pared by 3 bases and J by 0 bases, with 9 bases of the junction left unmatched. The chain's CDR3 is CASSFLPLAGTNTGELFF. The CDR3 nucleotides read TGTGCCAGCAGCTTTCTACCCCTAGCGGGTACGAACACCGGGGAGCTGTTTTTT.

The CDR3 DNA reads as TGTGCCAGCAGTTTCGTCTACAATCAGCCCCAGCATTTT. Protein product: CASSFVYNQPQHF. This chain uses TRBV12-3 or TRBV12-4 with TRBJ1-5; D not resolved. CDR3 length equals 13 residues. V shed 3 bases and J shed 3 bases, with 6 bases lying between them.

Of note for this clone: Since no conserved phenylalanine or tryptophan closes the CDR3, a read error is the likely cause. Because the CDR3's place on the DNA is in doubt, the DNA is left out and the CDR3 is given as listed by TCRdb. The chain recombines TRBV28 with TRBJ2-7; the tabulated D call, TRBD2, remains unverified against the DNA. Germline assignment: CDR1 MDHEN and CDR2 SYDVKM. The CDR3 spans 11 residues, counting both ends. The CDR3 loop reads CATKNVGREWI.

The rearrangement uses TRBV27 and TRBJ2-1; D is unresolved. The CDR3 consists of 17 residues. Germline V CDR1 and CDR2: MNHEY, SMNVEV (reference sequence). The V gene lost 7 bases and the J gene lost 1 base, with 20 bases spanning the gap. The CDR3 DNA is TGTGCCAGCACCCCACTCCTTTCTTCACTGTCCTACAATGAGCAGTTCTTC. Translated: CASTPLLSSLSYNEQFF.

The rearrangement joins TRBV5-1 to TRBJ1-2; 9 bases fit TRBD1. With V trimmed by 0 bases and J by 2 bases, 2 bases remained unmatched. In germline, CDR1 is SGHRS, CDR2 YFSETQ. This CDR3 spans 15 amino acids. CDR3 sequence (DNA): TGCGCCAGCAGCTTGGGGGGGACAGGGAACTATGGCTACACCTTC. This gives the protein CASSLGGTGNYGYTF.

CDR3 in amino acids: CSVPGLASGEQFF. The DNA for the CDR3 is TGCAGCGTTCCGGGACTAGCATCGGGTGAGCAGTTCTTC. The V call is TRBV29-1, the J call TRBJ2-1; 9 bases match TRBD2. The junction had 8 bases not matched to a gene; V was cut back by 5 bases and J by 9 bases. CDR3 length: 13 amino acids. CDR1 is SQVTM, CDR2 ANQGSEA, per germline.

The genes are TRBV15 and TRBJ2-3; 11 bases match TRBD2. The germline CDR1 and CDR2 sequences are LNHNV and YYDKDF (reference sequence). The CDR3 runs to 18 residues. The junction had 10 bases not matched to a gene; V was cut back by 1 base and J by 4 bases. The CDR3 loop reads CATSRGNSGGANSDTQYF. The CDR3 nucleotides read TGTGCCACCAGCAGAGGAAATAGCGGGGGGGCCAATTCAGATACGCAGTATTTT.

CDR3 bases: TGTGCCAGCAGCCAACCCCGACAGGGGAACACTGAAGCTTTCTTT. Its protein is CASSQPRQGNTEAFF. This chain joins TRBV3-1 (or the pseudogene TRBV3-2) and TRBJ1-1, with 7 positions matching TRBD1. The J segment lost 1 base and the V segment lost 2 bases, leaving 4 bases of the junction unmatched. Per the germline V gene, CDR1 is LGHDT and CDR2 is YNNKEL (reference sequence). This CDR3 is built from 15 residues.

The chain joins TRBV29-1 to TRBJ1-3; D is unclear. CDR1 is SQVTM, CDR2 ANQGSEA, per germline. The CDR3 runs 11 residues. V shed 5 bases and J shed 6 bases, with 8 bases lying between them. The CDR3: CSVRLINTIYF. As DNA, the CDR3 is TGCAGCGTTCGACTTATAAACACCATATATTTT.

The rearrangement links TRBV7-9 to TRBJ2-6; D gene ambiguous. The CDR3 covers 15 residues. Trimming took 7 bases from V and 3 from J, leaving 13 bases between them. Germline CDR1 SEHNR, CDR2 FQNEAQ (reference sequence). The CDR3 coding sequence is TGTGCCAGCACCACTATCGGTGGTGGGGCCAACGTCCTGACTTTC. It yields the protein CASTTIGGGANVLTF.

This clone was detected once. J is TRBJ1-6 and V is TRBV6-2 or TRBV6-3; 7 bases map to TRBD1. The germline CDR1 and CDR2 sequences are MNHEY and SVGEGT. V was clipped by 2 bases and J by 9 bases; unmatched bases: 7. The CDR3 runs 15 residues. CDR3 amino acids: CASSYLRGLGSPLHF. The CDR3 nucleotides are TGTGCCAGCAGTTACCTAAGGGGGCTAGGTTCACCCCTCCACTTT.

The rearrangement uses TRBV7-2 and TRBJ2-7; D remains ambiguous. Germline CDR1 and CDR2: SGHTA and FQGNSA. This CDR3 region has 14 residues. V lost 1 base and J 3 bases, leaving 10 bases between the germline ends. CDR3 loop: CASSLGHSNYEQYF. The DNA for the CDR3 is TGTGCCAGCAGCTTAGGACATTCTAACTACGAGCAGTACTTC.

The chain joins TRBV28 to TRBJ1-3, with D tentatively TRBD1 (5 bases). CDR1 and CDR2 (germline): MDHEN, SYDVKM. This CDR3 is 14 amino acids long. Trimming pared 5 bases from V and 3 bases from J, leaving 11 bases between. The CDR3 sequence: CASSEQGLGNTIYF. The CDR3 DNA sequence: TGTGCCAGCAGTGAGCAGGGTCTTGGAAACACCATATATTTT.

This chain links TRBV11-2 with TRBJ2-3; TRBD1 aligns across 12 bases. In germline, CDR1 is SGHAT, CDR2 FQNNGV. This CDR3 comprises 14 residues. Trimming cost V 5 bases and J 6 bases; bases outside gene matches: 3. As DNA, the CDR3 is TGTGCCAGCAGCGGGACAGGGGGCTTGGATACGCAGTATTTT. Its protein product is CASSGTGGLDTQYF.

This chain connects TRBV12-3 or TRBV12-4 to TRBJ1-1; a weak D match, TRBD1 (6 bases). The ends were cut back, 2 bases at V and 3 bases at J, with 7 bases in the middle. This CDR3 has 13 amino acids. The CDR3 sequence: CASSLNRDTEAFF. Written as DNA, the CDR3 is TGTGCCAGCAGTTTAAACAGGGACACTGAAGCTTTCTTT.

The gene calls are TRBV18 and TRBJ1-6; 10 bases map to TRBD1. The V segment lost 3 bases and the J segment 5 bases; nucleotides outside the gene matches: 1. Looked up from germline, CDR1 is KGHSH and CDR2 is LQKENI. The CDR3 extends over 15 amino acids. As DNA, the CDR3 is TGTGCCAGCTCACCGGGACAGGGGAATAATTCACCCCTCCACTTT. It encodes CASSPGQGNNSPLHF. Looking up the rest from reference TRBV18 and TRBJ1-6 gives the full variable domain: NAGVMQNPRHLVRRRGQEARLRCSPMKGHSHVYWYRQLPEEGLKFMVYLQKENIIDESGMPKERFSAEFPKEGPSILRIQQVVRGDSAAYFCASSPGQGNNSPLHFGNGTRLTVT.

This chain connects TRBV19 to TRBJ1-1, with D possibly being TRBD1 (6 bases). The germline V gene has CDR1 LNHDA and CDR2 SQIVND (reference sequence). The CDR3 sequence is 17 residues long. Trimming left V 2 bases short and J 0 bases short, with 16 bases between. CDR3 DNA sequence: TGTGCCAGTAGTATACGAGCTAGGGGACACTTGAACACTGAAGCTTTCTTT. Encoded protein: CASSIRARGHLNTEAFF.

The chain couples TRBV5-4 to TRBJ1-1; 7 bases match TRBD1. The CDR3 consists of 13 residues. CDR1 is SGHNT and CDR2 is YYREEE in the germline V gene (reference sequence). The junction had 8 bases not matched to a gene; V was cut back by 4 bases and J by 8 bases. DNA for the CDR3: TGTGCCAGCAGCACAGGACAGGATGGAGAAGCTTTCTTT. Translated: CASSTGQDGEAFF. The full variable domain, with the rest looked up from reference TRBV5-4 and TRBJ1-1, is ETGVTQSPTHLIKTRGQQVTLRCSSQSGHNTVSWYQQALGQGPQFIFQYYREEENGRGNFPPRFSGLQFPNYSSELNVNALELDDSALYLCASSTGQDGEAFFGQGTRLTVV.

The chain joins TRBV18 to TRBJ2-5; D might be TRBD2 (5 bases). The V end was cut by 0 bases, the J end by 5 bases, with 10 bases between. This CDR3 is built from 14 residues. CDR1 is KGHSH, CDR2 LQKENI, per germline. The CDR3 loop is CASSPPSGWETQYF. In nucleotides, the CDR3 is TGTGCCAGCTCACCACCGTCGGGGTGGGAGACCCAGTACTTC.

This clone was observed once. The chain combines TRBV30 with TRBJ2-3; TRBD2 matches at 12 bases. Germline CDR1 reads GTSNPN; CDR2 reads SVGIG (reference sequence). CDR3 length equals 14 residues. V lost 5 bases and J lost 7; bases outside the gene matches: 7. Written as DNA, the CDR3 is TGTGCCTGGGTTCTAGCGGGGGGGCAAAATACGCAGTATTTT. This encodes CAWVLAGGQNTQYF.

This clone was observed a single time. The V and J genes are TRBV2 and TRBJ1-2, with 7 bases aligning to TRBD1. Per the germline V gene, CDR1 is SNHLY and CDR2 is FYNNEI. There are 13 residues in the CDR3. The trim removed 10 bases at V and 0 bases at J, leaving 5 bases unmatched. The CDR3, as DNA: TGTGCCACCAGAAGGGGGCCTAACTATGGCTACACCTTC. Amino acids: CATRRGPNYGYTF.

The chain combines TRBV12-3 or TRBV12-4 with TRBJ1-1; tentative D call: TRBD1 (5 bases). This CDR3 contains 11 residues. V was cut by 7 bases and J by 10 bases, with 13 bases left in between. The CDR3 protein is CASTVGQGAFF. The CDR3 DNA reads TGTGCCAGCACAGTAGGGCAGGGAGCTTTCTTT.

This clone has just one count. The chain carries TRBV7-3 and TRBJ2-3, with TRBD2 matching over 9 bases. CDR1 is SGHTA, CDR2 FQGTGA, per germline. CDR3 length equals 17 residues. With V trimmed by 2 bases and J by 2 bases, 8 bases remained unmatched. The CDR3 region has the DNA TGTGCCAGCAGCTTAGGGTCTAGCGGGATATTCACAGATACGCAGTATTTT. It yields the protein CASSLGSSGIFTDTQYF.

The chain uses TRBV4-2 and TRBJ2-3; TRBD2 aligns across 9 bases. Germline-derived CDR1 and CDR2 are LGHNA and YNFKEQ. CDR3 length equals 18 residues. Trimming removed 0 bases from V and 0 bases from J; junction bases left unmatched: 7. The CDR3, as DNA: TGTGCCAGCAGCCAAGAACAAGCGGGGGGTAGGAGCACAGATACGCAGTATTTT. It yields the protein CASSQEQAGGRSTDTQYF.

The chain is built from TRBV18 and TRBJ1-1; 10 nucleotides match TRBD1. The CDR3 loop spans 15 amino acids. From germline, CDR1 is KGHSH and CDR2 LQKENI. V was clipped by 8 bases and J by 5 bases; unmatched bases: 11. This chain's CDR3 is CASKGQGTQATEAFF. Written as DNA, the CDR3 is TGTGCCAGCAAGGGACAGGGGACTCAGGCAACTGAAGCTTTCTTT.

In its sample, this clone was seen a few times. This rearrangement joins TRBV5-1 to TRBJ2-1, with D possibly matching TRBD2 (5 bases). Trimming took 0 bases from V and 3 from J, leaving 10 bases between them. The length of the CDR3 is 15 residues. Germline V CDR1 and CDR2: SGHRS, YFSETQ. The CDR3 DNA is TGCGCCAGCAGCTTGGATACTAGAAACTACAATGAGCAGTTCTTC. Protein product: CASSLDTRNYNEQFF.

This clone was recorded a few times. The chain joins TRBV2 to TRBJ2-1, with 7 positions matching TRBD1. The CDR3 spans 15 residues. Germline V gene sequence: CDR1 SNHLY, CDR2 FYNNEI. Trimming removed 4 bases from V and 9 bases from J; junction bases left unmatched: 12. The CDR3: CASSGTGSSNGEQFF. The CDR3 DNA follows: TGTGCCAGCAGTGGGACAGGCTCGTCTAACGGTGAGCAGTTCTTC.

The V and J genes are TRBV9 and TRBJ1-2; TRBD1 might be the D (5 bases). V dropped 4 bases and J dropped 1 base, with 14 bases sitting between them. In germline, CDR1 is SGDLS, CDR2 YYNGEE. The CDR3 is 15 amino acids. CDR3 region: CASSPRTGGNYGYTF. CDR3 DNA: TGTGCCAGCAGCCCGCGCACGGGGGGTAACTATGGCTACACCTTC.